This TCR beta chain was observed in a study of blood T cell repertoires in COVID-19. Background on the study: Acute-phase and convalescent COVID-19 samples originated in the United States, Italy and Spain.

The data were produced by immunoSEQ multiplex PCR, yet TCRdb's version contains in-frame clones alone and is incomplete. The sample holds over 120,000 clones, roughly 80% seen once. The sequenced material came from peripheral blood. This clonotype was sampled from a man in his sixties or seventies who had recovered from COVID-19.

Written as DNA, the CDR3 is TGTGCCAGCTCACGTGTAGCGGGAGGACAGCAAGAGACCCAGTACTTC. It translates to CASSRVAGGQQETQYF. The chain is built from TRBV18 and TRBJ2-5; TRBD2 matches at 10 bases. The junction had 7 bases not matched to a gene; V was cut back by 4 bases and J by 2 bases. This CDR3 is 16 amino acids long. CDR1 is KGHSH and CDR2 is LQKENI in the germline V gene.